Listed below are T cell receptor beta chains from one sample, sequenced in a study of shared clonotypes between healthy human individuals. Profiled with immunoSEQ multiplex PCR; TCRdb holds only in-frame clones, not every one. The table includes over a million clones, 75% to 85% detected once. Sequenced sample: memory CD4+ T cells from PBMCs. Source of these receptors: a man aged 18 to 30 in good health. Some clones in this sample may be carry-over from other donors' samples. Each CDR3 is given with its conserved first and last residue. The D gene is left open where the match is weak. Size is stated for part of the rows, as once, few or many counts, or as a class when the clone is expanded.

J gene: TRBJ1-2; CDR3 length: 13; V gene: TRBV19; D gene: TRBD1; clone size: NA; CDR3 protein: CASSLQGFLGYTF; CDR3 DNA: TGTGCCAGTAGTCTACAGGGGTTTCTCGGCTACACCTTC
J gene: TRBJ2-3; CDR3 length: 16; V gene: TRBV4-1; D gene: NA; clone size: NA; CDR3 protein: CASSQDGKGSTDTQYF; CDR3 DNA: TGCGCCAGCAGCCAAGATGGGAAGGGATCCACAGATACGCAGTATTTT
J gene: TRBJ2-1; CDR3 length: 14; V gene: TRBV7-2; D gene: NA; clone size: NA; CDR3 protein: CASSLGLPRNEQFF; CDR3 DNA: TGTGCCAGCAGCTTAGGGCTACCAAGGAATGAGCAGTTCTTC
J gene: TRBJ1-2; CDR3 length: 15; V gene: TRBV2; D gene: NA; clone size: once; CDR3 protein: CASSGEGPMVYGYTF; CDR3 DNA: TGTGCCAGCAGTGGTGAGGGACCTATGGTTTATGGCTACACCTTC
J gene: TRBJ2-7; CDR3 length: 13; V gene: TRBV6-1; D gene: NA; clone size: NA; CDR3 protein: CASSVRGPYEQYF; CDR3 DNA: TGTGCCAGCAGTGTCCGGGGACCCTACGAGCAGTACTTC
J gene: TRBJ2-3; CDR3 length: 14; V gene: TRBV6-1; D gene: NA; clone size: few; CDR3 protein: CASSEAGSVDTQYF; CDR3 DNA: TGTGCCAGCAGTGAAGCTGGTAGCGTAGATACGCAGTATTTT
J gene: TRBJ2-5; CDR3 length: 14; V gene: TRBV7-2; D gene: NA; clone size: NA; CDR3 protein: CASSLLIGRGTQYF; CDR3 DNA: TGTGCCAGCAGCTTATTAATCGGGAGAGGGACCCAGTACTTC
J gene: TRBJ2-2; CDR3 length: 15; V gene: TRBV9; D gene: TRBD2; clone size: NA; CDR3 protein: CASSVEAGVTGELFF; CDR3 DNA: TGTGCCAGCAGCGTAGAGGCGGGAGTCACCGGGGAGCTGTTTTTT
J gene: TRBJ2-5; CDR3 length: 15; V gene: TRBV29-1; D gene: TRBD1; clone size: NA; CDR3 protein: CSGKDRASWLETQYF; CDR3 DNA: TGCAGCGGGAAGGACAGGGCATCGTGGTTGGAGACCCAGTACTTC
J gene: TRBJ2-7; CDR3 length: 12; V gene: TRBV10-2; D gene: TRBD1; clone size: NA; CDR3 protein: CASSGQGYEQYF; CDR3 DNA: TGCGCCAGCTCGGGACAGGGGTACGAGCAGTACTTC
J gene: TRBJ2-7; CDR3 length: 15; V gene: TRBV28; D gene: TRBD2; clone size: NA; CDR3 protein: CASSISGIAPYEQYF; CDR3 DNA: TGTGCCAGCAGTATTAGCGGGATCGCTCCCTACGAGCAGTACTTC
J gene: TRBJ1-1; CDR3 length: 17; V gene: TRBV5-4; D gene: NA; clone size: NA; CDR3 protein: CASSLCEGPGVCTEAFF; CDR3 DNA: TGTGCCAGCAGCTTGTGCGAAGGGCCAGGTGTTTGCACTGAAGCTTTCTTT
J gene: TRBJ1-2; CDR3 length: 15; V gene: TRBV2; D gene: NA; clone size: NA; CDR3 protein: CASSLTQVGNYGYTF; CDR3 DNA: TGTGCCAGCAGTTTAACACAGGTTGGCAACTATGGCTACACCTTC
J gene: TRBJ1-1; CDR3 length: 14; V gene: TRBV2; D gene: TRBD1; clone size: NA; CDR3 protein: CASRGDSMNTEAFF; CDR3 DNA: TGTGCCAGCAGGGGGGACAGCATGAACACTGAAGCTTTCTTT
J gene: TRBJ2-5; CDR3 length: 15; V gene: TRBV9; D gene: NA; clone size: NA; CDR3 protein: CASSVAGRGQETQYF; CDR3 DNA: TGTGCCAGCAGCGTAGCGGGCAGGGGTCAAGAGACCCAGTACTTC
J gene: TRBJ1-4; CDR3 length: 14; V gene: TRBV7-8; D gene: TRBD1; clone size: NA; CDR3 protein: CASSLLQGAGKLFF; CDR3 DNA: TGTGCCAGCAGCTTACTCCAGGGGGCGGGAAAACTGTTTTTT
J gene: TRBJ1-1; CDR3 length: 13; V gene: TRBV10-3; D gene: NA; clone size: NA; CDR3 protein: CAITGQLVEEAFF; CDR3 DNA: TGTGCCATCACCGGACAGTTGGTCGAAGAGGCTTTCTTT
J gene: TRBJ2-2; CDR3 length: 18; V gene: TRBV5-4; D gene: TRBD2; clone size: NA; CDR3 protein: CASSRQTGTSGSPGELFF; CDR3 DNA: TGTGCCAGCAGCCGGCAAACAGGGACTAGCGGGAGTCCCGGGGAGCTGTTTTTT
J gene: TRBJ2-1; CDR3 length: 18; V gene: TRBV5-1; D gene: TRBD2; clone size: NA; CDR3 protein: CASSSTQGTSGSYNEQFF; CDR3 DNA: TGCGCCAGCAGCTCTACCCAGGGGACTAGCGGATCCTACAATGAGCAGTTCTTC
J gene: TRBJ1-5; CDR3 length: 14; V gene: TRBV6-6; D gene: NA; clone size: NA; CDR3 protein: CASGLTGFNQPQHF; CDR3 DNA: TGTGCCAGCGGCCTCACCGGATTTAATCAGCCCCAGCATTTT
J gene: TRBJ2-7; CDR3 length: 15; V gene: TRBV5-4; D gene: TRBD2; clone size: NA; CDR3 protein: CASSPGTSGTYEQYF; CDR3 DNA: TGTGCCAGCAGCCCCGGGACTAGCGGGACCTACGAGCAGTACTTC
J gene: TRBJ1-5; CDR3 length: 14; V gene: TRBV6-6; D gene: NA; clone size: NA; CDR3 protein: CASRPPGGNQPQHF; CDR3 DNA: TGTGCCAGCAGACCACCCGGCGGCAATCAGCCCCAGCATTTT
J gene: TRBJ2-3; CDR3 length: 14; V gene: TRBV5-1; D gene: NA; clone size: NA; CDR3 protein: CASSLAGDTDTQYF; CDR3 DNA: TGCGCCAGCAGCTTGGCCGGGGACACAGATACGCAGTATTTT
J gene: TRBJ2-7; CDR3 length: 14; V gene: TRBV28; D gene: NA; clone size: NA; CDR3 protein: CASSPPRGLNEQYF; CDR3 DNA: TGTGCCAGCAGTCCACCTCGGGGGTTAAACGAGCAGTACTTC
J gene: TRBJ2-1; CDR3 length: 12; V gene: TRBV28; D gene: NA; clone size: NA; CDR3 protein: CASSYRNNEQFF; CDR3 DNA: TGTGCCAGCAGTTACAGAAACAATGAGCAGTTCTTC
J gene: TRBJ2-5; CDR3 length: 18; V gene: TRBV28; D gene: TRBD2; clone size: NA; CDR3 protein: CASSLWGGLAGDQETQYF; CDR3 DNA: TGTGCCAGCAGTTTATGGGGGGGACTAGCGGGAGATCAAGAGACCCAGTACTTC
J gene: TRBJ2-1; CDR3 length: 15; V gene: TRBV7-9; D gene: NA; clone size: NA; CDR3 protein: CASSAGTGDNNEQFF; CDR3 DNA: TGTGCCAGCAGCGCAGGGACCGGGGATAACAATGAGCAGTTCTTC
J gene: TRBJ2-7; CDR3 length: 12; V gene: TRBV28; D gene: NA; clone size: NA; CDR3 protein: CASSLTPYEQYF; CDR3 DNA: TGTGCCAGCAGTTTAACCCCCTACGAGCAGTACTTC
J gene: TRBJ1-1; CDR3 length: 12; V gene: TRBV6-5; D gene: NA; clone size: NA; CDR3 protein: CASSYSSGEAFF; CDR3 DNA: TGTGCCAGCAGTTACTCGTCTGGGGAAGCTTTCTTT
J gene: TRBJ2-1; CDR3 length: 13; V gene: TRBV2; D gene: NA; clone size: NA; CDR3 protein: CASSEAGGTEQFF; CDR3 DNA: TGTGCCAGCAGTGAAGCGGGGGGGACAGAGCAGTTCTTC
J gene: TRBJ2-3; CDR3 length: 17; V gene: TRBV5-1; D gene: TRBD2; clone size: NA; CDR3 protein: CASSLDGTSTGRDTQYF; CDR3 DNA: TGCGCCAGCAGCTTGGATGGGACTAGCACCGGGAGAGATACGCAGTATTTT
J gene: TRBJ1-3; CDR3 length: 16; V gene: TRBV7-2; D gene: NA; clone size: NA; CDR3 protein: CASSQHAGGGGNTIYF; CDR3 DNA: TGTGCCAGCAGCCAACACGCCGGCGGCGGTGGAAACACCATATATTTT
J gene: TRBJ2-6; CDR3 length: 15; V gene: TRBV4-3; D gene: NA; clone size: NA; CDR3 protein: CASSQRGSGANVLTF; CDR3 DNA: TGCGCCAGCAGCCAACGGGGGTCTGGGGCCAACGTCCTGACTTTC
J gene: TRBJ2-2; CDR3 length: 15; V gene: TRBV5-1; D gene: TRBD2; clone size: NA; CDR3 protein: CASSSLAGGPGELFF; CDR3 DNA: TGCGCCAGCAGCTCACTAGCGGGAGGACCCGGGGAGCTGTTTTTT
J gene: TRBJ2-7; CDR3 length: 17; V gene: TRBV5-1; D gene: TRBD2; clone size: few; CDR3 protein: CASSINGLAGVEYEQYF; CDR3 DNA: TGCGCCAGCAGCATAAACGGACTAGCGGGAGTTGAGTACGAGCAGTACTTC
J gene: TRBJ2-3; CDR3 length: 16; V gene: TRBV4-3; D gene: NA; clone size: NA; CDR3 protein: CASSQDPGKGADTQYF; CDR3 DNA: TGCGCCAGCAGCCAAGATCCCGGGAAAGGGGCAGATACGCAGTATTTT
J gene: TRBJ2-2; CDR3 length: 13; V gene: TRBV6-1; D gene: NA; clone size: NA; CDR3 protein: CASRGTSPGELFF; CDR3 DNA: TGTGCCAGCAGGGGAACTAGCCCCGGGGAGCTGTTTTTT
J gene: TRBJ2-1; CDR3 length: 15; V gene: TRBV11-2; D gene: TRBD2; clone size: NA; CDR3 protein: CASSFLAGAFNEQFF; CDR3 DNA: TGTGCCAGCAGCTTCCTGGCGGGAGCTTTCAATGAGCAGTTCTTC
J gene: TRBJ2-4; CDR3 length: 13; V gene: TRBV28; D gene: NA; clone size: NA; CDR3 protein: CASRGTFTNIQYF; CDR3 DNA: TGTGCCAGCCGGGGGACATTCACTAACATTCAGTACTTC
J gene: TRBJ2-7; CDR3 length: 15; V gene: TRBV28; D gene: TRBD2; clone size: few; CDR3 protein: CATEWASGSSYEQYF; CDR3 DNA: TGTGCCACCGAGTGGGCTAGCGGGAGCTCCTACGAGCAGTACTTC
J gene: TRBJ1-4; CDR3 length: 13; V gene: TRBV30; D gene: TRBD1; clone size: NA; CDR3 protein: CAWLRGPGEKLFF; CDR3 DNA: TGTGCCTGGCTCAGGGGGCCAGGTGAAAAACTGTTTTTT
J gene: TRBJ2-2; CDR3 length: 14; V gene: TRBV2; D gene: TRBD1; clone size: few; CDR3 protein: CASSVRTGAGELFF; CDR3 DNA: TGTGCCAGCAGCGTACGGACAGGGGCCGGGGAGCTGTTTTTT
J gene: TRBJ2-7; CDR3 length: 14; V gene: TRBV6-5; D gene: TRBD1; clone size: once; CDR3 protein: CASRTGQGLYEQYF; CDR3 DNA: TGTGCCAGCAGGACGGGACAGGGGCTCTACGAGCAGTACTTC
J gene: TRBJ2-5; CDR3 length: 15; V gene: TRBV6-5; D gene: NA; clone size: NA; CDR3 protein: CASSPLLGLGETQYF; CDR3 DNA: TGTGCCAGCAGCCCCCTTCTAGGACTGGGAGAGACCCAGTACTTC
J gene: TRBJ1-2; CDR3 length: 13; V gene: TRBV28; D gene: NA; clone size: once; CDR3 protein: CASSLRTRGGYTF; CDR3 DNA: TGTGCCAGCAGTTTAAGGACTAGGGGCGGCTACACCTTC
J gene: TRBJ1-1; CDR3 length: 13; V gene: TRBV5-4; D gene: TRBD1; clone size: NA; CDR3 protein: CATQGATNTEAFF; CDR3 DNA: TGTGCCACCCAGGGGGCCACGAACACTGAAGCTTTCTTT
J gene: TRBJ2-6; CDR3 length: 18; V gene: TRBV9; D gene: TRBD1; clone size: NA; CDR3 protein: CASSVGQGYGSGANVLTF; CDR3 DNA: TGTGCCAGCAGCGTAGGACAGGGGTACGGCTCTGGGGCCAACGTCCTGACTTTC
J gene: TRBJ2-1; CDR3 length: 16; V gene: TRBV4-1; D gene: TRBD2; clone size: NA; CDR3 protein: CASSPTAGGLYNEQFF; CDR3 DNA: TGCGCCAGCAGCCCTACAGCGGGAGGGTTGTACAATGAGCAGTTCTTC
J gene: TRBJ2-5; CDR3 length: 15; V gene: TRBV4-1; D gene: NA; clone size: NA; CDR3 protein: CASRQGAAGAETQYF; CDR3 DNA: TGCGCCAGCAGACAGGGGGCAGCGGGAGCAGAGACCCAGTACTTC
J gene: TRBJ2-2; CDR3 length: 17; V gene: TRBV9; D gene: TRBD1; clone size: NA; CDR3 protein: CASSRDRGGVNAGELFF; CDR3 DNA: TGTGCCAGCAGCCGCGACAGGGGAGGTGTCAACGCCGGGGAGCTGTTTTTT
J gene: TRBJ1-5; CDR3 length: 13; V gene: TRBV7-2; D gene: NA; clone size: NA; CDR3 protein: CASSLSSDQPQHF; CDR3 DNA: TGTGCCAGCAGCTTAAGTTCTGACCAGCCCCAGCATTTT